What follows are 20 T cell receptor beta chains derived from one specimen sequenced in a study of cytomegalovirus exposure and HLA in healthy donors. PCR used 60 Vbeta primers and 13 Jbeta primers. TCRdb keeps only in-frame clones here, not all; method: immunoSEQ multiplex PCR. The repertoire shows approximately 71,000 clones; the top ten hold about 3.8%. The sequenced sample consisted of PBMCs. The receptors here all came from a female donor in good health and CMV-seropositive.

The chain links TRBV18 to TRBJ1-2, with 9 bases that match TRBD1. There are 13 residues in the CDR3. V dropped 4 bases and J dropped 5; count of bases not matched to a gene: 2. Germline CDR1 and CDR2: KGHSH and LQKENI. The CDR3 coding sequence is TGTGCCAGCTCACGGGACAGGGAATATGGCTACACCTTC. Protein product: CASSRDREYGYTF.

As concerns this clone: The same CDR3 arises from other DNA sequences in this sample as well. The chain links TRBV7-9 to TRBJ1-6; 10 nucleotides agree with TRBD1. Germline V gives CDR1 SEHNR, CDR2 FQNEAQ (reference sequence). Trimming at V came to 5 bases and at J to 7 bases, leaving 8 bases not matched to a gene. The CDR3 spans 16 residues. The CDR3 spells CASSITGQGYNSPLHF. As DNA, the CDR3 is TGTGCCAGCAGCATAACGGGACAGGGGTACAATTCACCCCTCCACTTT.

The V gene is TRBV13, the J gene TRBJ1-1, with 9 bases that match TRBD1. The germline V gene has CDR1 PRHDT and CDR2 FYEKMQ (reference sequence). This CDR3 contains 15 residues. J was trimmed by 7 bases and V by 4 bases; bases with no gene match: 10. This chain's CDR3 is CASSSRLGQGREAFF. The CDR3 region has the DNA TGTGCCAGCAGCTCTAGGCTCGGACAGGGGCGTGAAGCTTTCTTT.

This rearrangement joins TRBV4-1 to TRBJ2-6, with D possibly TRBD1 on 6 matching bases. The CDR3 loop spans 19 amino acids. Germline assignment: CDR1 MGHRA and CDR2 YSYEKL. The V end lost 5 bases, the J end lost 2 bases, and 22 bases lay between the germline ends. The CDR3 sequence is CASSYPRAGESPGANVLTF. The CDR3 nucleotides read TGCGCCAGCAGCTACCCTCGGGCAGGGGAGTCCCCTGGGGCCAACGTCCTGACTTTC.

The genes are TRBV7-2 and TRBJ2-7; the D gene is possibly TRBD2 (6 bases). Trimming took 3 bases from V and 0 from J, leaving 9 bases between them. This CDR3 is 14 amino acids long. Germline-derived CDR1 and CDR2 are SGHTA and FQGNSA. CDR3 coding DNA: TGTGCCAGCAGCTTCGGGACTCACTCCTACGAGCAGTACTTC. It translates to CASSFGTHSYEQYF.

Here the CDR3 reads CASKQTGGAGELFF. The CDR3 DNA reads as TGTGCCAGTAAACAAACAGGGGGAGCCGGGGAGCTGTTTTTT. The rearrangement joins TRBV13 to TRBJ2-2, with TRBD1 matching over 8 bases. Trimming at V came to 9 bases and at J to 6 bases, leaving 9 bases not matched to a gene. The CDR3 has 14 amino acids. CDR1 and CDR2 from the germline V gene are PRHDT and FYEKMQ (reference sequence). Using reference TRBV13 and TRBJ2-2 for the parts outside the CDR3, the full variable domain is AAGVIQSPRHLIKEKRETATLKCYPIPRHDTVYWYQQGPGQDPQFLISFYEKMQSDKGSIPDRFSAQQFSDYHSELNMSSLELGDSALYFCASKQTGGAGELFFGEGSRLTVL.

J is TRBJ2-1 and V is TRBV6-4, with 8 bases matching TRBD2. This CDR3 spans 13 amino acids. Germline lookup yields CDR1 MRHNA and CDR2 SNTAGT. V was clipped by 5 bases and J by 6 bases; unmatched bases: 3. CDR3 protein: CASSPGTSNEQFF. DNA for the CDR3: TGTGCCAGCAGTCCCGGGACTAGCAATGAGCAGTTCTTC.

The chain carries TRBV7-3 and TRBJ2-1, with 7 bases identical to TRBD1. With 4 bases clipped from V and 2 bases from J, the junction kept 5 bases outside the gene matches. The CDR3 totals 15 residues. Germline CDR1 and CDR2: SGHTA and FQGTGA. The CDR3 protein is CASSSQTGPYNEQFF. The CDR3 DNA reads as TGTGCCAGCAGCTCCCAGACAGGGCCCTACAATGAGCAGTTCTTC.

The chain joins TRBV7-8 to TRBJ2-1, with TRBD2 matching over 8 bases. With 5 bases clipped from V and 8 bases from J, the junction kept 14 bases outside the gene matches. Germline V gene sequence: CDR1 SGHVS, CDR2 FQNEAQ. This CDR3 has 16 residues. The CDR3 sequence is CASSPTGSRGGDEQFF. The CDR3 DNA follows: TGTGCCAGCAGCCCCACAGGGTCCCGGGGGGGGGATGAGCAGTTCTTC.

J is TRBJ2-6 and V is TRBV10-3; 7 bases line up with TRBD1. Germline loops: CDR1 ENHRY, CDR2 SYGVKD. Trimming cost V 4 bases and J 0 bases; bases outside gene matches: 6. The CDR3 runs 17 residues. The CDR3 here is CAISARTGASGANVLTF. Written as DNA, the CDR3 is TGTGCCATCAGTGCCAGGACAGGTGCCTCTGGGGCCAACGTCCTGACTTTC.

The rearrangement uses TRBV4-1 and TRBJ2-7; maybe TRBD2 (6 bases). Germline assignment: CDR1 MGHRA and CDR2 YSYEKL. With 1 base removed from V and 0 bases from J, the gap between germline ends came to 10 bases. The CDR3 spans 15 residues. CDR3: CASSQVVADSYEQYF. DNA of the CDR3: TGCGCCAGCAGCCAAGTGGTAGCGGACTCCTACGAGCAGTACTTC.

The chain combines TRBV7-9 with TRBJ1-2, with 7 bases identical to TRBD1. Germline CDR1 reads SEHNR; CDR2 reads FQNEAQ (reference sequence). V was pared by 3 bases and J by 3 bases, with 1 base of the junction left unmatched. The CDR3 totals 13 residues. The CDR3 DNA reads TGTGCCAGCAGCTTCGGACAGGACTATGGCTACACCTTC. Amino acids: CASSFGQDYGYTF.

The chain links TRBV5-1 to TRBJ1-1, with unresolved D. Germline V CDR1 and CDR2: SGHRS, YFSETQ. Trimming removed 1 base from V and 1 base from J, with 5 bases in between. This CDR3 is built from 13 residues. The CDR3 reads CASSLTGNTEAFF. In nucleotides, the CDR3 is TGCGCCAGCAGCTTGACTGGGAACACTGAAGCTTTCTTT. The variable domain in full, completed from reference TRBV5-1 and TRBJ1-1, reads KAGVTQTPRYLIKTRGQQVTLSCSPISGHRSVSWYQQTPGQGLQFLFEYFSETQRNKGNFPGRFSGRQFSNSRSEMNVSTLELGDSALYLCASSLTGNTEAFFGQGTRLTVV.

J is TRBJ2-7 and V is TRBV6-5, with 7 bases that match TRBD1. The CDR3 totals 15 residues. The trim removed 2 bases at V and 5 bases at J, leaving 9 bases unmatched. Per germline, CDR1 MNHEY and CDR2 SVGAGI. CDR3 in amino acids: CASSYVGTVPHEQYF. CDR3 in DNA: TGTGCCAGCAGTTACGTGGGGACAGTTCCCCACGAGCAGTACTTC.

V usage is TRBV6-6 and J usage is TRBJ1-1; TRBD1 might be the D (5 bases). V was clipped by 0 bases and J by 7 bases, with 12 bases between them. The V gene's germline CDR1 is MNHNY and CDR2 SVGAGI (reference sequence). This CDR3 region has 14 residues. The CDR3: CASSYSSQVNEAFF. The CDR3, as DNA: TGTGCCAGCAGTTACTCTTCACAGGTCAATGAAGCTTTCTTT.

V gene TRBV7-2 combines with J gene TRBJ2-7; the D gene is possibly TRBD2 (6 bases). Looked up from germline, CDR1 is SGHTA and CDR2 is FQGNSA. CDR3 length: 18 amino acids. V lost 5 bases, J lost 1 base, and 24 bases lay in between. The CDR3 DNA sequence: TGTGCCAGCAGCCCGAATTTATATGACGGGAGAACGTCCTACGAGCAGTACTTC. Protein product: CASSPNLYDGRTSYEQYF.

Worth noting for this clone: The sample contains more than one DNA sequence encoding this CDR3. The rearrangement uses TRBV7-2 and TRBJ2-1; TRBD2 might be the D (5 bases). CDR3 length: 13 amino acids. V was clipped by 8 bases and J by 4 bases, with 12 bases between them. Germline V gene data show CDR1 as SGHTA and CDR2 as FQGNSA. The CDR3 here is CASGPRGYNEQFF. CDR3 nucleotide sequence: TGTGCCAGCGGGCCCCGGGGTTACAATGAGCAGTTCTTC.

The chain recombines TRBV5-1 with TRBJ2-7; 7 positions agree with TRBD2. Per germline, CDR1 SGHRS and CDR2 YFSETQ. The CDR3 runs 15 residues. The ends lost 2 bases at V and 4 bases at J; junction bases unmatched: 9. The CDR3 protein is CASSFQAGRVYEQYF. The DNA for the CDR3 is TGCGCCAGCAGCTTCCAAGCAGGGAGGGTATACGAGCAGTACTTC.

This sequence joins TRBV2 and TRBJ2-7, with 8 positions matching TRBD1. The CDR3 spans 17 residues. CDR1 and CDR2 (germline): SNHLY, FYNNEI. The ends lost 0 bases at V and 7 bases at J; junction bases unmatched: 14. The CDR3 spells CASSEARASLTGGEQYF. The CDR3 DNA reads as TGTGCCAGCAGTGAAGCCAGGGCCTCTCTAACAGGGGGTGAGCAGTACTTC.

To note about this clone: Other DNA sequences of this sample code for an identical CDR3. This chain links TRBV29-1 with TRBJ1-5; D gene ambiguous. The CDR3 totals 12 residues. Germline V gene sequence: CDR1 SQVTM, CDR2 ANQGSEA. Trimming stripped 7 bases from V and 1 base from J, with 8 bases between. Here the CDR3 DNA reads TGCAGCGCCTCTTTGAGCAATCAGCCCCAGCATTTT. It encodes CSASLSNQPQHF.